The 31 T cell receptor beta chains below were found in one sample sequenced in a study of T-cell reconstitution after alpha-beta-depleted transplantation in children. The authors prepared the TCRbeta library with unique molecular identifiers. TCRdb used MiXCR to reprocess the PCR reads, holding one entry per CDR3 protein. Of about 690,000 distinct CDR3 sequences listed, 16% were seen once; the top ten hold around 0.96%. Sequencing was performed on PBMCs from the stem cell graft donor, taken from the stem cell graft. The receptor source for this set is a human donor who donated a stem cell graft to a child with acute myeloid leukemia.

Worth noting for this clonotype: The conserved phenylalanine or tryptophan normally closing the CDR3 is absent here, so this likely arose from a read error. The chain links TRBV5-1 to TRBJ2-7; 8 bases fit TRBD1. V trimming: 3 bases; J trimming: 6 bases; junction bases outside the gene matches: 5. Germline-derived CDR1 and CDR2 are SGHRS and YFSETQ. The CDR3 covers 13 residues. CDR3 sequence (DNA): TGCGCCAGCAGCTCGACAGGGGTCGGCGAGCAGTACTCC. Encoded protein: CASSSTGVGEQYS.

This clonotype turned up a few times. The chain is built from TRBV7-2 and TRBJ2-5; D perhaps matches TRBD1 (6 bases). The CDR3 sequence is 15 residues long. The V end lost 5 bases, the J end lost 5 bases, and 18 bases lay between the germline ends. The germline gives CDR1 SGHTA, CDR2 FQGNSA. The CDR3, as DNA: TGTGCCAGCAGCATTAACCAGGGGTTCGGGGAGACCCAGTACTTC. The encoded protein is CASSINQGFGETQYF.

The genes are TRBV28 and TRBJ1-2; D not certain. CDR3 length equals 14 residues. Trimming pared 8 bases from V and 0 bases from J, leaving 13 bases between. Germline values: CDR1 MDHEN, CDR2 SYDVKM. The CDR3 DNA follows: TGTGCCAGCGTGTCACTCGCTTCTAACTATGGCTACACCTTC. This sequence encodes CASVSLASNYGYTF.

This clonotype has just one count. This may be a read error: a much more frequent sequence differs by one nucleotide. The chain's CDR3 is CSAPTRATHNEQFF. The CDR3 nucleotides are TGCAGTGCTCCAACTAGGGCCACCCACAATGAGCAGTTCTTC. The gene calls are TRBV20-1 and TRBJ2-1; tentative D call: TRBD2 (5 bases). The CDR3 is 14 residues long. CDR1 and CDR2 (germline): DFQATT, SNEGSKA (reference sequence). The germline V and J ends were trimmed by 5 bases and 5 bases, with 16 bases remaining between them.

This clonotype was seen more than once but under ten times. The V call is TRBV10-3, the J call TRBJ1-6, with D tentatively TRBD1 (5 bases). From germline, CDR1 is ENHRY and CDR2 SYGVKD. CDR3 length: 15 residues. V was cut by 0 bases and J by 6 bases, with 9 bases left in between. The CDR3 DNA is TGTGCCATCAGTGAGTCCCAGGGAACTAATTCACCCCTCCACTTT. Translating it yields CAISESQGTNSPLHF.

The gene calls are TRBV6-1 and TRBJ2-1; TRBD1 agrees at 9 bases. The CDR3 contains 17 residues. The trim removed 6 bases at V and 0 bases at J, leaving 9 bases unmatched. Per the germline V gene, CDR1 is MNHNS and CDR2 is SASEGT. CDR3 region: CASSPNRDRASYNEQFF. The CDR3 region has the DNA TGTGCCAGCAGCCCGAATAGGGACAGGGCCTCCTACAATGAGCAGTTCTTC.

The rearrangement uses TRBV20-1 and TRBJ2-5; maybe TRBD1 (5 bases). Germline CDR1 DFQATT, CDR2 SNEGSKA (reference sequence). V dropped 6 bases and J dropped 1 base, with 15 bases sitting between them. This CDR3 has 14 amino acids. The CDR3 reads CSATGQGIQETQYF. CDR3 in DNA: TGCAGTGCCACGGGCCAGGGCATCCAAGAGACCCAGTACTTC.

This clonotype occurred many times. The chain couples TRBV20-1 to TRBJ2-5; no firm D call. The CDR3 extends over 13 amino acids. Germline V gene data show CDR1 as DFQATT and CDR2 as SNEGSKA (reference sequence). V lost 4 bases, J lost 1 base, and 10 bases lay in between. The CDR3 DNA is TGCAGTGCTAATAGCAGGCTCCAAGAGACCCAGTACTTC. Translated, it gives CSANSRLQETQYF.

This clonotype was seen many times. The chain carries TRBV5-6 and TRBJ1-4; possibly TRBD1 for D (5 bases). The CDR3 totals 14 residues. The germline V and J ends were trimmed by 1 base and 8 bases, with 12 bases remaining between them. CDR1 is SGHDT, CDR2 YYEEEE, per germline. The DNA of the CDR3 is TGTGCCAGCAGCTTGAGGCAGGGAAAAGAAAAACTGTTTTTT. Residues: CASSLRQGKEKLFF.

This clonotype was counted many times. The V and J genes are TRBV7-2 and TRBJ2-3, with D unclear. This CDR3 spans 11 amino acids. Germline lookup yields CDR1 SGHTA and CDR2 FQGNSA. Trimming removed 6 bases at V and 5 bases at J, with 6 bases between. The CDR3 DNA reads TGTGCCAGCAGTTTGATAGATACGCAGTATTTT. Its protein is CASSLIDTQYF.

This clonotype was observed at least ten times. This chain uses TRBV20-1 with TRBJ1-6, with D perhaps matching TRBD1 (5 bases). This CDR3 region has 16 residues. The V end was cut by 0 bases, the J end by 7 bases, with 16 bases between. Germline values: CDR1 DFQATT, CDR2 SNEGSKA (reference sequence). Written as DNA, the CDR3 is TGCAGTGCTAGAGATTACCAGACAGCCGCGAATTCACCCCTCCACTTT. It yields the protein CSARDYQTAANSPLHF.

The V and J genes are TRBV10-3 and TRBJ2-7; TRBD1 agrees at 9 bases. This CDR3 comprises 15 residues. V trimming: 2 bases; J trimming: 0 bases; junction bases outside the gene matches: 2. The germline CDR1 and CDR2 sequences are ENHRY and SYGVKD. The CDR3 sequence: CAISERTGASYEQYF. The DNA for the CDR3 is TGTGCCATCAGTGAGAGGACAGGGGCCTCCTACGAGCAGTACTTC.

At least ten counts were recorded for this clonotype. This chain joins TRBV5-6 and TRBJ1-1; D remains ambiguous. The germline V and J ends were trimmed by 4 bases and 4 bases, with 8 bases remaining between them. Germline V CDR1 and CDR2: SGHDT, YYEEEE. CDR3 length: 12 residues. CDR3 sequence (DNA): TGTGCCAGCAGCCGGTGGGGCACTGAAGCTTTCTTT. It specifies CASSRWGTEAFF.

The V call is TRBV29-1, the J call TRBJ1-2; 9 bases line up with TRBD1. The germline gives CDR1 SQVTM, CDR2 ANQGSEA. J lost 8 bases, V lost 5 bases, and 15 bases had no gene match. This CDR3 is built from 15 residues. The CDR3 DNA reads TGCAGCGTTCTATCTGGGGGGACAGGGAAACAAGGCTACACCTTC. This encodes CSVLSGGTGKQGYTF.

This clonotype came up many times. The chain employs TRBV6-5 and TRBJ2-7; TRBD1 or TRBD2 may be the D gene (6 bases each). The CDR3 consists of 15 residues. V lost 0 bases and J lost 3, with 12 bases in between. Germline CDR1 is MNHEY and CDR2 is SVGAGI. Written as DNA, the CDR3 is TGTGCCAGCAGTTACTCGAAAGGGGGGCTCTACGAGCAGTACTTC. Amino acid sequence: CASSYSKGGLYEQYF.

This clonotype occurred many times. The chain links TRBV7-2 to TRBJ2-7, with TRBD1 matching 10 bases. The CDR3 contains 15 residues. Germline V gene data show CDR1 as SGHTA and CDR2 as FQGNSA. V shed 1 base and J 6 bases; nucleotides not matched to a gene: 6. CDR3 nucleotides: TGTGCCAGCAGCTTAGTAGGGGACAGGGGACGCGAGCAGTACTTC. Amino acid sequence: CASSLVGDRGREQYF.

The chain combines TRBV10-3 with TRBJ2-1; unclear D gene. Trimming removed 2 bases from V and 0 bases from J, with 11 bases in between. Germline V lookup: CDR1 ENHRY, CDR2 SYGVKD. The CDR3 runs 16 residues. CDR3 in amino acids: CAISEGATGSYNEQFF. CDR3 sequence (DNA): TGTGCCATCAGTGAGGGCGCGACCGGCTCCTACAATGAGCAGTTCTTC.

This clonotype came up a few times. J is TRBJ1-6 and V is TRBV4-1, with D possibly matching TRBD1 (6 bases). Germline values: CDR1 MGHRA, CDR2 YSYEKL. The germline V and J ends were trimmed by 4 bases and 14 bases, with 9 bases remaining between them. There are 11 residues in the CDR3. The CDR3 DNA sequence: TGCGCCAGCAGCCCAGGGACATCCCTCCACTTT. Translation gives CASSPGTSLHF.

At least ten counts were recorded for this clonotype. As DNA, the CDR3 is TGTGCCACCAGTGACTTCGTTCTCGGCTACACCTTC. Protein product: CATSDFVLGYTF. V is TRBV24-1 and J is TRBJ1-2, with unresolved D. Trimming shortened V by 4 bases and J by 8 bases, and 10 bases separated the two germline ends. The germline V gene has CDR1 KGHDR and CDR2 SFDVKD. The CDR3 length is 12 residues.

This clonotype came up many times. The rearrangement joins TRBV5-5 to TRBJ1-1; a possible D gene is TRBD1 (5 bases). Germline V gives CDR1 SGHKS, CDR2 YYEKEE (reference sequence). V was shortened by 4 bases and J by 2 bases, with 12 bases between the two germline ends. The CDR3 extends over 14 amino acids. CDR3 nucleotide sequence: TGTGCCAGCAGCCACCGGGACCTTAACACTGAAGCTTTCTTT. Translation gives CASSHRDLNTEAFF.

This clonotype was detected only a few times. V is TRBV20-1 and J is TRBJ2-7, with a tentative D call TRBD1 (5 bases). Germline values: CDR1 DFQATT, CDR2 SNEGSKA (reference sequence). V lost 0 bases and J 4 bases, leaving 13 bases between the germline ends. The CDR3 extends over 14 amino acids. The CDR3 DNA follows: TGCAGTGCTAGAGATGGGGTAGCAGGGTACGAGCAGTACTTC. Translating it yields CSARDGVAGYEQYF.

There are many counts of this clonotype. The chain links TRBV20-1 to TRBJ1-2; TRBD1 might be the D (6 bases). Trimming left V 6 bases short and J 4 bases short, with 18 bases between. Germline lookup yields CDR1 DFQATT and CDR2 SNEGSKA (reference sequence). CDR3 length: 14 amino acids. CDR3 protein: CSANAQGSLYGYTF. The CDR3 nucleotides read TGCAGTGCAAACGCACAGGGATCCCTCTATGGCTACACCTTC.

Remarks on this clonotype: A much more abundant neighbour one base away suggests this may be a read error. The chain couples TRBV20-1 to TRBJ1-5, with D maybe TRBD1 (6 bases). Germline V gene data show CDR1 as DFQATT and CDR2 as SNEGSKA (reference sequence). The CDR3 covers 14 residues. CDR3 region: CCACEGGGNQPQHF. CDR3 nucleotides: TGCTGTGCGTGTGAAGGGGGAGGCAATCAGCCCCAGCATTTT.

In the case of this clonotype: This may come from a read error, since a much larger clone is one base off. The gene calls are TRBV20-1 and TRBJ2-7; D ambiguous. CDR1 and CDR2 from the germline V gene are DFQATT and SNEGSKA (reference sequence). V lost 2 bases and J lost 6, with 20 bases in between. The CDR3 length is 15 residues. CDR3 residues: CSARQRCASGVEQYV. In DNA, the CDR3 is TGCAGTGCTAGACAGAGGTGCGCAAGTGGGGTCGAGCAGTACGTC.

This clonotype was observed at least ten times. This rearrangement joins TRBV20-1 to TRBJ2-5; D remains ambiguous. The germline CDR1 and CDR2 sequences are DFQATT and SNEGSKA (reference sequence). CDR3 length: 13 residues. Trimming removed 1 base at V and 5 bases at J, with 11 bases between. In nucleotides, the CDR3 is TGCAGTGCTAGAGTTCTGGAATGGGAGACCCAGTACTTC. Translation: CSARVLEWETQYF.

The V and J genes are TRBV7-9 and TRBJ2-2; 7 bases are shared with TRBD1. After removal of 5 bases from V and 0 bases from J, the junction contained 6 bases not matched to a gene. The CDR3 sequence is 16 residues long. Germline V gives CDR1 SEHNR, CDR2 FQNEAQ (reference sequence). The CDR3, as DNA: TGTGCCAGCAGCGCGCCGGGACAGCCGAACACCGGGGAGCTGTTTTTT. Protein sequence: CASSAPGQPNTGELFF.

The rearrangement links TRBV5-1 to TRBJ2-7, with D tentatively TRBD1 (5 bases). Trimming took 10 bases from V and 10 from J, leaving 12 bases between them. This CDR3 is 9 amino acids long. CDR1 and CDR2 (germline): SGHRS, YFSETQ. The CDR3 sequence is CAHRGAQYV. For the CDR3, the DNA is TGCGCCCATAGGGGCGCCCAGTACGTC.

This clonotype was counted many times. The CDR3 loop reads CASSYRDADTGELFF. The CDR3 DNA reads TGTGCCAGCAGCTACCGGGACGCCGACACCGGGGAGCTGTTTTTT. V usage is TRBV12-3 or TRBV12-4 and J usage is TRBJ2-2, with D tentatively TRBD1 or TRBD2 (5 bases each). V lost 6 bases, J lost 3 bases, and 14 bases lay in between. The CDR3 consists of 15 residues.

The sample holds a few counts of this clonotype. The V and J genes are TRBV6-1 and TRBJ1-2; D may be TRBD1 (5 bases). V was clipped by 6 bases and J by 10 bases, with 24 bases between them. This CDR3 is 15 amino acids long. Germline loops: CDR1 MNHNS, CDR2 SASEGT. The CDR3 loop is CASSTKGPTMGIYTF. In nucleotides, the CDR3 is TGTGCCAGCAGCACGAAGGGGCCTACTATGGGGATCTACACCTTC.

The gene calls are TRBV7-3 and TRBJ1-4; tentatively, D is TRBD1 (5 bases). The V end was cut by 0 bases, the J end by 14 bases, with 16 bases between. Looked up from germline, CDR1 is SGHTA and CDR2 is FQGTGA. The CDR3 covers 14 residues. The CDR3 DNA is TGTGCCAGCAGCTTAACGCAAGGGACCCACGGGCTGTTTTTT. It encodes CASSLTQGTHGLFF.

The chain is built from TRBV25-1 and TRBJ2-5; D ambiguous. There are 12 residues in the CDR3. CDR1 and CDR2 from the germline V gene are MGHDK and SYGVNS. Trimming stripped 2 bases from V and 5 bases from J, with 6 bases between. This CDR3 reads CASSEVRETQYF. In DNA form, the CDR3 reads TGTGCCAGCAGTGAAGTTCGGGAGACCCAGTACTTC.